Listed here are 7 T cell receptor beta chains from one sample, sequenced in a study of T-cell reconstitution after alpha-beta-depleted transplantation in children. Library preparation (for TCRbeta) was performed with unique molecular identifiers. TCRdb ran MiXCR on the PCR reads and lists one entry per CDR3 protein. The profile shows hundreds of thousands of distinct CDR3 sequences, roughly 24% of them singletons. The source material was PBMCs, mostly from graft donor cells, sampled 360 days after TCRalphabeta/CD19-depleted stem cell transplant. All receptors come from a boy under three years old who had a stem cell transplant for acute myeloid leukemia, so the T cells may come from the graft donor.

This clonotype has only one observation. The rearrangement links TRBV9 to TRBJ2-4; D might be TRBD2 (5 bases). The CDR3 extends over 15 amino acids. Germline V gives CDR1 SGDLS, CDR2 YYNGEE. Trimming took off 0 bases at V and 7 bases at J, with 14 bases between the two ends. CDR3 nucleotide sequence: TGTGCCAGCAGCGTAGATGGGAGAGCCGGGAACATTCAGTACTTC. As protein: CASSVDGRAGNIQYF.

This clonotype was counted a few times. The CDR3 sequence is CASSLVGRTLFYEQYF. The CDR3 nucleotides read TGTGCCAGCAGCTTAGTGGGTAGGACCCTTTTTTACGAGCAGTACTTC. The rearrangement links TRBV7-8 to TRBJ2-7, with D uncertain. In germline, CDR1 is SGHVS, CDR2 FQNEAQ. With 1 base removed from V and 4 bases from J, the gap between germline ends came to 17 bases. This CDR3 is 16 amino acids long. Supplemented by reference TRBV7-8 and TRBJ2-7, the full variable domain reads GAGVSQSPRYKVAKRGQDVALRCDPISGHVSLFWYQQALGQGPEFLTYFQNEAQLDKSGLPSDRFFAERPEGSVSTLKIQRTQQEDSAVYLCASSLVGRTLFYEQYFGPGTRLTVT.

This clonotype has only a few counts. CDR3: CSARGLPDVTTGSYEQYV. CDR3 DNA sequence: TGCAGTGCTAGAGGGCTCCCGGACGTGACTACGGGGTCCTACGAGCAGTACGTC. The chain joins TRBV20-1 to TRBJ2-7, with D possibly being TRBD2 (5 bases). Between the trimmed V and J ends, which lost 1 base and 1 base, there was a span of 23 bases. The CDR3 has 18 residues. CDR1 and CDR2 from the germline V gene are DFQATT and SNEGSKA (reference sequence).

The rearrangement joins TRBV18 to TRBJ1-5, with 8 nucleotides matching TRBD1. The length of the CDR3 is 17 residues. The germline gives CDR1 KGHSH, CDR2 LQKENI. V was clipped by 0 bases and J by 3 bases; unmatched bases: 7. CDR3 in DNA: TGTGCCAGCTCACCACCCCCGGGACAGGCCCACAATCAGCCCCAGCATTTT. Translating gives CASSPPPGQAHNQPQHF.

This clonotype was detected ten times or more. The chain couples TRBV27 to TRBJ2-7; 11 bases line up with TRBD1. V was pared by 6 bases and J by 3 bases, with 4 bases of the junction left unmatched. Germline V gene sequence: CDR1 MNHEY, CDR2 SMNVEV (reference sequence). This CDR3 spans 14 amino acids. The CDR3 bases are TGTGCCAGCAGCTCCGGGACAGGGGGCTACGAGCAGTACTTC. Its protein product is CASSSGTGGYEQYF.

This rearrangement joins TRBV28 to TRBJ2-3; the match to TRBD1 covers 7 bases. CDR3 length equals 16 residues. With V trimmed by 5 bases and J by 4 bases, 12 bases remained unmatched. CDR1 MDHEN and CDR2 SYDVKM come from the germline V gene. The CDR3 DNA reads as TGTGCCAGCAGTCCAAACGGTAACAGGGGCTCAGATACGCAGTATTTT. This gives the protein CASSPNGNRGSDTQYF.

In the case of this clonotype: Being one base from a much bigger clone, this may be a read error. The genes are TRBV25-1 and TRBJ2-7; unclear D gene. V was cut by 1 base and J by 4 bases, with 5 bases left in between. This CDR3 has 12 residues. The germline CDR1 and CDR2 sequences are MGHDK and SYGVNS. The CDR3 loop reads CASSELGYEQYF. The CDR3 DNA sequence: TGTGCCAGCAGTGAATTGGGGTACGAGCAGTACTTC.